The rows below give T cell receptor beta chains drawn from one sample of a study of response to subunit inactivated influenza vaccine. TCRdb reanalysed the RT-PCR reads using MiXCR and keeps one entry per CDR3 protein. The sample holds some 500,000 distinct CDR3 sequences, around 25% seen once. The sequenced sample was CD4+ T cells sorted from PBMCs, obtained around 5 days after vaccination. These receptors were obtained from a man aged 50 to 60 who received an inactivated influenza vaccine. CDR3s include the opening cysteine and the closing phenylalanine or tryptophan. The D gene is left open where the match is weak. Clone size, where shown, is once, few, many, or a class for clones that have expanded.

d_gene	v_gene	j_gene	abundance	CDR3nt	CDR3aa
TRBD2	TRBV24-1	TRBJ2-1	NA	TGTGCCACCAGTGAGTTTAGCGGGGGCGAGCAGTTCTTC	CATSEFSGGEQFF
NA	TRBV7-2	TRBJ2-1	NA	TGTGCCAGCAGCCCACAGGGGGGGGCCTACAATGAGCAGTTCTTC	CASSPQGGAYNEQFF
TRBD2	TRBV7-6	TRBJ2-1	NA	TGTGCCAGCAGCTTACGGCTAGCGGGAATTGAGCAGTTCTTC	CASSLRLAGIEQFF
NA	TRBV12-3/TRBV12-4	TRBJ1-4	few	TGTGCCAGCAGGGTCACAGGGTCAACTAATGAAAAACTGTTTTTT	CASRVTGSTNEKLFF
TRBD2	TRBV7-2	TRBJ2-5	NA	TGTGCCAGCAGCTGGACTAGCGGGGGGGCGGAGACCCAGTACTTC	CASSWTSGGAETQYF
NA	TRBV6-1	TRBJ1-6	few	TGTGCCAGCAGTGGGCCGGGCCCCGGACGGAATTCACCCCTCCACTTT	CASSGPGPGRNSPLHF
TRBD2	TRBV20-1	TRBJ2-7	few	TGCAGTGCTGAACAGTCCGGGACTACTCACGAGCAGTACTTC	CSAEQSGTTHEQYF
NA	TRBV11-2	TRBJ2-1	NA	TGTGCCAGCAGCAACGACATTTCTGGTCATCGGGATGAGCAGTTCTTC	CASSNDISGHRDEQFF
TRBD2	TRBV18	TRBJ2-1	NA	TGTGCCAGCTCCCGGGGGGAAAACGAGCAGTTCTTC	CASSRGENEQFF
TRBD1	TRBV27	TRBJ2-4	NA	TGTGCCAGCAGTTTATCAACAGGGGCAGCCAAAAACATTCAGTACTTC	CASSLSTGAAKNIQYF
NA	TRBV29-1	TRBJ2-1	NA	TGCAGCGGAAAGGAGGCCTCCTACAATGAGCAGTTCTTC	CSGKEASYNEQFF
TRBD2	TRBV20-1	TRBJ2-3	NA	TGCAGTGCTGACGGACTAGCGGGAGCAGGAGATACGCAGTATTTT	CSADGLAGAGDTQYF
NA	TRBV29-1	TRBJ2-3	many	TGCAGCGTTGCGGATGGCACAGATACGCAGTATTTT	CSVADGTDTQYF
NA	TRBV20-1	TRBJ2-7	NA	TGCAGTGCTGCCCAAGGGGGGCGGACCTACGAGCAGTACTTC	CSAAQGGRTYEQYF
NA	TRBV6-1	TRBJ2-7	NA	TGTGCCAGCAGTCCCCGAGCCACGACACGGAACGAGCAGTACTTC	CASSPRATTRNEQYF
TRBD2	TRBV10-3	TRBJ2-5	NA	TGTGCCATCGGGGCTAGCGGAGAAGAGACCCAGTACTTC	CAIGASGEETQYF
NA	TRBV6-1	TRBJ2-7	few	TGTGCCAACCTGACGAACCGGGACACTTTCTACGAGCAGTACTTC	CANLTNRDTFYEQYF
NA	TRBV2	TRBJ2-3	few	TGTGCCAGCAGTGATTGGTGGGGGAGTAGCACAGATACGCAGTATTTT	CASSDWWGSSTDTQYF
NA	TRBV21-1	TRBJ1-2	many	TGTGCCAGCAGCAAAGACGGGACAGGGGGCGATATCGACGGCTACACCTTC	CASSKDGTGGDIDGYTF
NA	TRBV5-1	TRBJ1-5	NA	TGCGCCAGCAGCTTGGAAGGAGGGTTGGATCAGCCCCAGCATTTT	CASSLEGGLDQPQHF
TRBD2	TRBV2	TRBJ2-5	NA	TGTGCCAGCAGTGACCTCGCGGGGGGGCGAGAGACCCAGTACTTC	CASSDLAGGRETQYF
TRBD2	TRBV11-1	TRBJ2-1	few	TGTGCCAGCAGCTTGACCGGGACTAGCGGGAGTAGCTCCTACAATGAGCAGTTCTTC	CASSLTGTSGSSSYNEQFF